This is a list of T cell receptor beta chains from one sample in a study of cytomegalovirus exposure and HLA in healthy donors. Only in-frame clones appear in the TCRdb table, and some are missing; sequencing was by immunoSEQ multiplex PCR. The data hold 150,000 to 200,000 clones, with 65% to 85% observed a single time. The sequenced sample consisted of PBMCs. The receptors were sampled from a male donor in good health and CMV-seropositive. CDR3s include the opening cysteine and the closing phenylalanine or tryptophan. The D gene is left open where the match is weak. Expanded clones get a size class; other rows say once, few or many, or leave the size out.

v_gene,abundance,d_gene,j_gene,CDR3aa,CDR3nt
TRBV5-4,NA,NA,TRBJ2-7,CASSSPLFYEQYF,TGTGCCAGCAGCTCCCCCCTTTTCTACGAGCAGTACTTC
TRBV13,NA,TRBD2,TRBJ2-3,CASSWGTSGSTDTQYF,TGTGCCAGCAGCTGGGGGACTAGCGGATCCACAGATACGCAGTATTTT
TRBV7-9,NA,NA,TRBJ1-6,CSSSFDHSKSSPLHF,TGTTCCAGCAGCTTCGATCACAGCAAATCTTCACCCCTCCACTTT
TRBV5-1,NA,NA,TRBJ2-7,CASRSGVSYEQYF,TGCGCCAGCAGGTCCGGGGTCTCCTACGAGCAGTACTTC
TRBV27,NA,NA,TRBJ2-7,CASSLGGQAYEQYF,TGTGCCAGCAGTTTAGGGGGACAAGCCTACGAGCAGTACTTC
TRBV7-2,few,TRBD1,TRBJ1-2,CASSLGDRSYGYTF,TGTGCCAGCAGCTTAGGGGACAGATCCTATGGCTACACCTTC
TRBV6-5,NA,NA,TRBJ2-7,CASSYTNRVYEQYF,TGTGCCAGCAGTTACACGAACAGGGTCTACGAGCAGTACTTC
TRBV5-1,NA,NA,TRBJ2-5,CASSLSTFQETQYF,TGCGCCAGCAGCTTATCGACTTTCCAAGAGACCCAGTACTTC
TRBV4-2,NA,TRBD2,TRBJ2-3,CASSQFSKREITDTQYF,TGTGCCAGCAGCCAATTCAGTAAGCGGGAGATCACAGATACGCAGTATTTT
TRBV9,few,TRBD1,TRBJ1-1,CASSPRQGWTEAFF,TGTGCCAGCAGCCCCCGACAGGGCTGGACTGAAGCTTTCTTT
TRBV19,NA,TRBD1,TRBJ1-1,CASGGTGGSTEAFF,TGTGCCAGTGGGGGGACAGGGGGTAGCACTGAAGCTTTCTTT
TRBV30,NA,NA,TRBJ1-1,CAWSEARGTEAFF,TGTGCCTGGAGTGAAGCCCGGGGCACTGAAGCTTTCTTT
TRBV6-1,NA,NA,TRBJ1-2,CASSLEGPYGYTF,TGTGCCAGCAGTTTGGAGGGGCCCTATGGCTACACCTTC
TRBV4-3,NA,TRBD2,TRBJ2-3,CASSQEWRESDTQYF,TGCGCCAGCAGCCAAGAGTGGCGGGAGTCAGATACGCAGTATTTT
TRBV4-1,NA,NA,TRBJ2-7,CASSQESAAVSTDEQYF,TGCGCCAGCAGCCAAGAATCGGCAGCGGTCTCTACCGACGAGCAGTACTTC
TRBV29-1,NA,NA,TRBJ1-6,CSAGEGGGNSPLHF,TGCAGCGCCGGGGAGGGGGGGGGTAATTCACCCCTCCACTTT
TRBV28,NA,TRBD1,TRBJ1-6,CASSSRRLGTGTSPLHF,TGTGCCAGCAGTTCCCGGCGTCTAGGGACAGGGACTTCACCCCTCCACTTT
TRBV6-5,once,NA,TRBJ2-2,CASTVQGNTGELFF,TGTGCCAGCACTGTACAGGGGAACACCGGGGAGCTGTTTTTT
TRBV7-9,NA,NA,TRBJ1-2,CASRHAGGAQGYTF,TGTGCCAGCAGACACGCGGGGGGGGCTCAAGGCTACACCTTC
TRBV12-5,NA,NA,TRBJ1-1,CASGLSGLTEAFF,TGTGCTAGTGGTTTGTCAGGGCTCACTGAAGCTTTCTTT
TRBV7-2,NA,NA,TRBJ2-7,CASSLTSYEQYF,TGTGCCAGCAGCTTAACTTCCTACGAGCAGTACTTC
TRBV4-1,few,NA,TRBJ2-2,CASSQGGQRATGELFF,TGCGCCAGCAGCCAAGGGGGCCAACGGGCCACCGGGGAGCTGTTTTTT
TRBV27,NA,NA,TRBJ2-7,CASSLRPTRDSYEQYF,TGTGCCAGCAGTTTACGTCCGACTCGTGATTCCTACGAGCAGTACTTC
TRBV5-4,NA,NA,TRBJ2-7,CASSLGPIYEQYF,TGTGCCAGCAGCTTGGGTCCAATCTACGAGCAGTACTTC
TRBV7-9,few,NA,TRBJ2-1,CASSPIRNHRDYNEQFF,TGTGCCAGCAGCCCAATCAGGAACCACAGGGATTACAATGAGCAGTTCTTC
TRBV7-9,NA,TRBD2,TRBJ2-3,CASSLGLAGHTDTQYF,TGTGCCAGCAGCTTAGGGCTAGCGGGTCACACAGATACGCAGTATTTT
TRBV7-8,once,TRBD2,TRBJ2-3,CASKTSGNVGADTQYF,TGTGCCAGTAAGACTAGCGGGAACGTAGGAGCAGATACGCAGTATTTT
TRBV5-5,NA,NA,TRBJ2-3,CASSFSFSDTQYF,TGTGCCAGCAGCTTCTCCTTCTCAGATACGCAGTATTTT
TRBV6-4,NA,TRBD1,TRBJ1-4,CASPTLTGQGAHEKLFF,TGTGCCAGTCCCACACTTACCGGACAGGGGGCTCATGAAAAACTGTTTTTT
TRBV18,NA,NA,TRBJ1-2,CASSFTGDIKYGYTF,TGTGCCAGCTCCTTCACCGGCGACATTAAATATGGCTACACCTTC
TRBV6-5,NA,NA,TRBJ2-7,CASSLRGSYEQYF,TGTGCCAGCAGCCTTAGGGGGTCCTACGAGCAGTACTTC